Sequencing of this TCR beta chain was carried out in a study of neoadjuvant nivolumab and ipilimumab in lung cancer. With 0 bases removed from V and 2 bases from J, the gap between germline ends came to 11 bases. Per the germline V gene, CDR1 is KGHSH and CDR2 is LQKENI. The CDR3 totals 17 residues. TCRdb's copy holds only in-frame clones and misses some; the assay was immunoSEQ multiplex PCR. The sample lists 25,000 to 35,000 clones; 80% to 95% were seen once. General observations from the study: Only a small number of samples underwent TCR sequencing. Compared with tumor-adjacent uninvolved lung, resected tumors showed greater richness and clonality. Blood richness before therapy tracked richness in tumors resected after neoadjuvant therapy. From pretherapy to surgery, tumor richness and clonality rose with dual therapy.

This clone was seen only once. Antigen: not known. This TCR derives from an adult with non-small cell lung cancer. The rearrangement joins TRBV18 to TRBJ2-6, with unresolved D. The sequencing used peripheral blood, collected after neoadjuvant nivolumab, alone or with ipilimumab, at or shortly before surgery. In DNA, the CDR3 is TGTGCCAGCTCACCACCCGGCAGGTTGGCTGGGGCCAACGTCCTGACTTTC. Translation: CASSPPGRLAGANVLTF.